This is a list of T cell receptor beta chains from one sample in a study of human T cells and chemical hapten exposure. One entry per CDR3 protein results from TCRdb running MiXCR on the RACE reads. The sample carries around 130,000 distinct CDR3 sequences, approximately 9.5% recorded once. The specimen sequenced was whole blood. The receptors here all came from a male donor in good health. Some clones in this sample may be carry-over from other donors' samples. Each CDR3 is given with its conserved first and last residue. D genes are given only for firm matches. Only part of the rows carry a size: once, few, many, or a class if the clone is expanded.

TRBV6-6	TRBJ1-1	NA	15	many	TGTGCCAGCAGCCCCCCGGACTCTACCGGGACTGAAGCTTTCTTT	CASSPPDSTGTEAFF
TRBV5-4	TRBJ2-7	TRBD2	14	NA	TGTGCCAGCAGCTTAGCGGGACTAGCCCGCGAGCAGTACTTC	CASSLAGLAREQYF
TRBV12-3/TRBV12-4	TRBJ1-5	NA	12	many	TGTGCCAGCAGTTTATCGGGGCAGCCCCAGCATTTT	CASSLSGQPQHF
TRBV29-1	TRBJ1-1	TRBD1	15	many	TGCAGCGTTGACAATCCGGGACAGGAGAACACTGAAGCTTTCTTT	CSVDNPGQENTEAFF
TRBV2	TRBJ2-2	TRBD2	14	NA	TGTGCCAAGGATAGCGGGAGGGGCACCGGGGAGCTGTTTTTT	CAKDSGRGTGELFF
TRBV24-1	TRBJ2-7	NA	12	few	TGTGCCACCAGTGACGCCACGGGGGAGCAGTACTTC	CATSDATGEQYF
TRBV6-5	TRBJ2-5	NA	15	NA	TGTGCCAGCTCAAGGGGCAGGGCACTCCAAGAGACCCAGTACTTC	CASSRGRALQETQYF
TRBV27	TRBJ2-3	TRBD2	14	NA	TGTGCCAGCGTAGCGGGAGAGGAGACAGATACGCAGTATTTT	CASVAGEETDTQYF
TRBV5-1	TRBJ2-1	TRBD1	16	few	TGCGCCAGCAGCTTGGAGGCGGGGACAGGGGGTTACGAGCAGTTCTTC	CASSLEAGTGGYEQFF
TRBV7-9	TRBJ2-7	TRBD1	16	many	TGTGCCAGCAGCTTACCGTCCGGGACAGGGGGATACGAGCAGTACTTC	CASSLPSGTGGYEQYF
TRBV4-3	TRBJ2-5	TRBD2	18	many	TGCGCCAGCAGCCAAGATGGTGGATCTAGCGGGGGCCAAGAGACCCAGTACTTC	CASSQDGGSSGGQETQYF
TRBV10-3	TRBJ2-3	NA	16	NA	TGTGCCATCAGCCCCCCGGGCAGTTCCCACACAGATACGCAGTATTTT	CAISPPGSSHTDTQYF
TRBV27	TRBJ2-3	TRBD2	19	NA	TGTGCCAGCAGTTTATTTAGTAGCGGGGGGGCCCTGAGCACAGATACGCAGTATTTT	CASSLFSSGGALSTDTQYF
TRBV6-1	TRBJ1-5	NA	16	NA	TGTGCCAGCAAACAACCGGGACAAAATAGCAATCAGCCCCAGCATTTT	CASKQPGQNSNQPQHF
TRBV12-3/TRBV12-4	TRBJ1-1	NA	14	few	TGTGCCAGCAGCCTGACTGCTATGAACACTGAAGCTTTCTTT	CASSLTAMNTEAFF
TRBV7-9	TRBJ1-1	NA	14	NA	TGTGCCAGCAGCTTAAGTCATCCGAACACTGAAGCTTTCTTT	CASSLSHPNTEAFF
TRBV12-3/TRBV12-4	TRBJ2-1	NA	16	few	TGTGCCAGCAGTCCCCCCTCAGGGCGCTTTGGAGATGAGCAGTTCTTC	CASSPPSGRFGDEQFF
TRBV27	TRBJ2-1	TRBD1	14	NA	TGTGCCAGCAGTTTAAGGGACAGCCACAATGAGCAGTTCTTC	CASSLRDSHNEQFF
TRBV25-1	TRBJ2-1	TRBD1	15	NA	TGTGCCAGCAGTGAAGAAGACAGGGAAGCGAATGAGCAGTTCTTC	CASSEEDREANEQFF
TRBV19	TRBJ2-7	TRBD1	12	few	TGTGCGGTACAGGGGAGCTCCTACGAGCAGTACTTC	CAVQGSSYEQYF
TRBV6-5	TRBJ1-4	NA	15	NA	TGTGCCAGCAGTTACTCGACGGGGGCGGGTGAAAAACTGTTTTTT	CASSYSTGAGEKLFF
TRBV12-3/TRBV12-4	TRBJ2-7	NA	14	many	TGTGCCAGCAGTTTCGGACAGAGTTCCTACGAGCAGTACTTC	CASSFGQSSYEQYF
TRBV10-3	TRBJ2-5	TRBD2	13	few	TGTGCCAGCAGTCCTTTAGCGGGAGAGACCCAGTACTTC	CASSPLAGETQYF
TRBV5-4	TRBJ1-2	NA	13	NA	TGTGCCAGCAGCGATCTAGCCGGCTATGGCTACACCTTC	CASSDLAGYGYTF
TRBV5-1	TRBJ2-3	TRBD2	17	NA	TGCGCCAGCAGCTTGAGGGGCGGGAGGGCCTGGACAGATACGCAGTATTTT	CASSLRGGRAWTDTQYF
TRBV6-5	TRBJ2-1	NA	15	many	TGTGCCAGCATGCCCAGTTGGGGCTCCTACAATGAGCAGTTCTTC	CASMPSWGSYNEQFF
TRBV27	TRBJ2-3	NA	11	many	TGTGCCAGCAGTGGACTTGATACGCAGTATTTT	CASSGLDTQYF
TRBV5-1	TRBJ2-7	TRBD1	16	many	TGCGCCAGCAGCGGGTCCGGGACAGGGGCCTCCTACGAGCAGTACTTC	CASSGSGTGASYEQYF
TRBV7-9	TRBJ2-5	NA	14	many	TGTGCCAGCAGCTTAGGTGGCAGACAAGAGACCCAGTACTTC	CASSLGGRQETQYF
TRBV29-1	TRBJ1-3	NA	12	NA	TGCAGCGCTCAGAGCTCTGGAAACACCATATATTTT	CSAQSSGNTIYF
TRBV20-1	TRBJ2-3	TRBD1	17	NA	TGCAGTGCTAGAGGGGCAGGGGGTGAGACTAGCACAGATACGCAGTATTTT	CSARGAGGETSTDTQYF
TRBV5-1	TRBJ2-2	NA	15	few	TGCGCCAGCAGCTTGCTGGGGCGGGACACCGGGGAGCTGTTTTTT	CASSLLGRDTGELFF
TRBV20-1	TRBJ2-7	TRBD2	17	few	TGCAGTGCTAGAGATGTGCCTAGCGGCCGTAGCTCCTACGAGCAGTACTTC	CSARDVPSGRSSYEQYF
TRBV5-1	TRBJ2-3	NA	14	NA	TGCGCCAGCAGCTTGGAAGTTTCCCCAGATACGCAGTATTTT	CASSLEVSPDTQYF
TRBV7-2	TRBJ2-4	TRBD2	15	few	TGTGCCAGCAGCTCCCTAGCGGGGTACAAAAACATTCAGTACTTC	CASSSLAGYKNIQYF
TRBV6-2/TRBV6-3	TRBJ2-5	NA	14	NA	TGTGCCAGCAGTTACTTGGGGCAGGGAGAGACCCAGTACTTC	CASSYLGQGETQYF
TRBV12-3/TRBV12-4	TRBJ2-7	TRBD2	16	few	TGTGCCAGCAGCCAACAGGGACTAGCGGGTCAGTCCGAGCAGTACTTC	CASSQQGLAGQSEQYF
TRBV20-1	TRBJ1-4	NA	11	few	TGCAGTGCCCTGACTAATGAAAAACTGTTTTTT	CSALTNEKLFF
TRBV6-2/TRBV6-3	TRBJ2-5	NA	14	few	TGTGCCAGCAGTGACCCGTCCGGGAAGGAGACCCAGTACTTC	CASSDPSGKETQYF
TRBV29-1	TRBJ1-6	NA	13	NA	TGCAGCGTTGGAATTAATCGGGATTCACCCCTCCACTTT	CSVGINRDSPLHF
TRBV6-6	TRBJ2-5	TRBD1	14	NA	TGTGCCAGCAGAGGACAGGGGGATAGGGAGACCCAGTACTTC	CASRGQGDRETQYF